These 2 T cell receptor beta chains came from one sample sequenced in a study of T-cell reconstitution after alpha-beta-depleted transplantation in children. Overall study findings and caveats: Where alpha-beta T cells came from about two months after transplant was reportedly several hundred expanded graft clones.

Unique molecular identifiers were used to barcode this TCRbeta library. TCRdb passed the PCR reads through MiXCR, listing each CDR3 protein once. The sample yields approximately 30,000 distinct CDR3 sequences, over 6.5% seen once. Which antigens these TCRs recognize remains unknown. The starting material was peripheral blood, obtained 60 days after TCRalphabeta/CD19-depleted stem cell transplant. Receptors originate from a child less than two years old who had a stem cell transplant for acute myeloid leukemia, so the T cells may come from the graft donor.

This clonotype showed up many times. The chain combines TRBV7-8 with TRBJ1-2; D perhaps matches TRBD1 (6 bases). The V end was cut by 7 bases, the J end by 4 bases, with 10 bases between. The germline V gene has CDR1 SGHVS and CDR2 FQNEAQ. The CDR3 has 12 residues. CDR3 sequence: CASMGAAYGYTF. The CDR3 DNA follows: TGTGCCAGCATGGGGGCCGCCTATGGCTACACCTTC.

This clonotype came up many times. The chain joins TRBV4-1 to TRBJ2-5; D is possibly TRBD2 (5 bases). This CDR3 contains 15 residues. Trimming stripped 0 bases from V and 2 bases from J, with 10 bases between. The V gene's germline CDR1 is MGHRA and CDR2 YSYEKL. CDR3 bases: TGCGCCAGCAGCCAAGACGAGGGTCCACAAGAGACCCAGTACTTC. This encodes CASSQDEGPQETQYF.